This T cell receptor beta chain was profiled in a study of shared T cell receptors in the human thymus. V lost 7 bases to trimming and J lost 5 bases; unmatched junction nucleotides: 6. This CDR3 region has 14 residues. Germline-derived CDR1 and CDR2 are ENHRY and SYGVKD. Generated by immunoSEQ multiplex PCR, the TCRdb table keeps only in-frame clones and is missing some. This table holds about 660,000 clones, roughly 90% found once. The sample also formed part of further work on human thymus T cells.

This sequence originates from a boy under two years old with a congenital heart defect. Specimen: thymocytes. This chain links TRBV10-3 with TRBJ2-1; 9 bases align to TRBD2. The CDR3, as DNA: TGTGCCATCAAACCGGGACTAGCCCACAATGAGCAGTTCTTC. Its translation: CAIKPGLAHNEQFF.